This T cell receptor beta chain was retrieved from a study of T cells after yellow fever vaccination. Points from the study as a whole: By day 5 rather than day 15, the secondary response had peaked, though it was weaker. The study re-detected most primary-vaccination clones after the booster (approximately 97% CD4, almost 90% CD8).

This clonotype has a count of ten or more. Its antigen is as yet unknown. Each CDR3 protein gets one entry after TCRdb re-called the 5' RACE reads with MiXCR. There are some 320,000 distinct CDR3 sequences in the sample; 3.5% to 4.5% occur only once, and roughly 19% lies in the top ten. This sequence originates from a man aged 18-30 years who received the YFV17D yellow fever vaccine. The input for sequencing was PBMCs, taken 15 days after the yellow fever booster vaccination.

The CDR3 DNA sequence: TGTGCCAGCAGCTTTCAACTAACTAAAGCCACCTTC. This codes for CASSFQLTKATF. V usage is TRBV5-6 and J usage is TRBJ1-2; D not certain. Trimming took 2 bases from V and 13 from J, leaving 15 bases between them. The CDR3 has 12 residues. Germline CDR1 reads SGHDT; CDR2 reads YYEEEE.